This T cell receptor beta chain was captured by sequencing in a study of T cell changes during pregnancy in multiple sclerosis. This table comes from immunoSEQ multiplex PCR, and its TCRdb copy is limited to in-frame clones, with some not included. The table has roughly 65,000 clones, about 90% seen once. The sequencing used peripheral blood, collected in the third trimester of pregnancy. This sequence originates from a female donor in good health, enrolled as a control in a pregnancy study.

This CDR3 is CAIRQGSGNTIYF. CDR3 nucleotide sequence: TGTGCCATCAGACAGGGGTCTGGAAACACCATATATTTT. The V gene is TRBV10-3, the J gene TRBJ1-3; 7 nucleotides match TRBD1. The CDR3 is 13 residues long. Unmatched junction bases numbered 0, after V lost 6 bases and J lost 1 base. CDR1 is ENHRY and CDR2 is SYGVKD in the germline V gene.